This T cell receptor beta chain was recorded in a study of blood T cell repertoires in COVID-19. Study-level information: The analysed material was cDNA or gDNA that came from T cells, B-cell-depleted T cells, or PBMCs.

TCRdb's copy holds only in-frame clones and misses some; the assay was immunoSEQ multiplex PCR. The table lists about 210,000 clones, about 76% of them singletons. This CDR3 has 15 amino acids. With 4 bases removed from V and 3 bases from J, the gap between germline ends came to 16 bases. Germline loops: CDR1 SGHRS, CDR2 YFSETQ. Across 20 to 25 US areas, participants ranged in age from roughly 18 to 95 years. This TCR came from a woman between 45 and 65 years old with acute COVID-19. Sequenced: PBMCs or T cells enriched from blood (not recorded which). This sequence joins TRBV5-1 and TRBJ2-5; D perhaps matches TRBD2 (6 bases). The chain's CDR3 is CASSGPGLDKETQYF. The CDR3 DNA reads as TGCGCCAGCAGCGGTCCGGGACTCGATAAAGAGACCCAGTACTTC.